This T cell receptor beta chain was sequenced during a study of shared clonotypes between healthy human individuals. Naive CD8 cells were CD45RO-negative, positively selected for CCR7, excluding terminally differentiated effector memory CD45RA+ cells. Profiled with immunoSEQ multiplex PCR; TCRdb holds only in-frame clones, not every one. The profile covers around 2,100,000 clones, with over 85% appearing a single time and 1.2% taken by the ten largest. Trimming removed 1 base from V and 7 bases from J; junction bases left unmatched: 5. Germline V lookup: CDR1 MGHRA, CDR2 YSYEKL. CDR3 size: 14 residues.

The chain uses TRBV4-1 and TRBJ1-2, with 8 bases aligning to TRBD1. The specimen sequenced was naive CD8+ T cells sorted from blood. The TCR was taken from a man younger than 35 in good health. CDR3 residues: CASSQGQGAIGYTF. CDR3 DNA sequence: TGCGCCAGCAGCCAAGGGCAGGGGGCGATTGGCTACACCTTC.